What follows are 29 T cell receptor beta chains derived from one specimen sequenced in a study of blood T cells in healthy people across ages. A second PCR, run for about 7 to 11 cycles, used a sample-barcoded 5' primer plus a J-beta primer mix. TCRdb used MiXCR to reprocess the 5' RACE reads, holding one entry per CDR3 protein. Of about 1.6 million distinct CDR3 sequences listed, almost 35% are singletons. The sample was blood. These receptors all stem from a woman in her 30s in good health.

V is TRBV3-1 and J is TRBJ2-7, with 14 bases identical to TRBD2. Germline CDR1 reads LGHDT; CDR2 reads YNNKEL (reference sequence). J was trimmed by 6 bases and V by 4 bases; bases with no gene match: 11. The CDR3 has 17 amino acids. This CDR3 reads CASSPRPGTSGRSEQYF. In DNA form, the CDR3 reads TGTGCCAGCAGCCCCCGACCCGGGACTAGCGGGAGAAGCGAGCAGTACTTC.

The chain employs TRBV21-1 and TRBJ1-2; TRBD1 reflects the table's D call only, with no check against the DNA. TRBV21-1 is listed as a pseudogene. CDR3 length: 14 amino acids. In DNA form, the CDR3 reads TGTGCCAGCAGCAGGAAGGGGGCTAACTATGGCTACACCTTC. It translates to CASSRKGANYGYTF.

The CDR3 sequence is CASSPGGVAEAFF. The CDR3 DNA reads as TGTGCCAGCAGCCCTGGGGGGGTAGCTGAAGCTTTCTTT. The chain employs TRBV3-1 and TRBJ1-1; D is possibly TRBD1 (5 bases). Deletions cut 4 bases from V and 6 bases from J, with 12 bases between. This CDR3 is built from 13 residues. Germline CDR1 is LGHDT and CDR2 is YNNKEL (reference sequence).

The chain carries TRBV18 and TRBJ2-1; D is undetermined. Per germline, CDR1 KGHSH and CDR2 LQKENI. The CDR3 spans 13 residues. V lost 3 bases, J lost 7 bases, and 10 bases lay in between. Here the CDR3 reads CASSPIIGNEQFF. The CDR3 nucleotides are TGTGCCAGCTCACCTATTATTGGTAATGAGCAGTTCTTC. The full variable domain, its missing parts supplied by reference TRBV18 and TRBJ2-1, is NAGVMQNPRHLVRRRGQEARLRCSPMKGHSHVYWYRQLPEEGLKFMVYLQKENIIDESGMPKERFSAEFPKEGPSILRIQQVVRGDSAAYFCASSPIIGNEQFFGPGTRLTVL.

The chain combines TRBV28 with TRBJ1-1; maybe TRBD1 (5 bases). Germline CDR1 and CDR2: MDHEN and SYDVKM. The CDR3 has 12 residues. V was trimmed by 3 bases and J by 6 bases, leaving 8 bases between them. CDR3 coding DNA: TGTGCCAGCAGTTTTCAGGGTGCTGAAGCTTTCTTT. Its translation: CASSFQGAEAFF.

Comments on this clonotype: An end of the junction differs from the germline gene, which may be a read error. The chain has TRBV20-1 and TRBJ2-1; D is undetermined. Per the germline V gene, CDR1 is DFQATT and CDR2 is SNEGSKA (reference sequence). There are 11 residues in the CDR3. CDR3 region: CGAAAYDEQFF. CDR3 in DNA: TGCGGTGCTGCGGCGTACGATGAGCAGTTCTTC.

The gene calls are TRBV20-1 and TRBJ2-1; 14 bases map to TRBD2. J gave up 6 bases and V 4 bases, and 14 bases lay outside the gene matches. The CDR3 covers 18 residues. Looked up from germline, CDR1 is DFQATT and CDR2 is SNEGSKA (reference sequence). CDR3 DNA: TGCAGTGCTACAACCGGGACTAGCGGGAGAGGGAGCGGCAATGAGCAGTTCTTC. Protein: CSATTGTSGRGSGNEQFF.

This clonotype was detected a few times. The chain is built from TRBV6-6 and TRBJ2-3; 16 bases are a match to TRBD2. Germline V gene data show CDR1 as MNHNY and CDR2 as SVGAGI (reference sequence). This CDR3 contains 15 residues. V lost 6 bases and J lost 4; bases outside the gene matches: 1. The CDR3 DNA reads TGTGCCAGCAGGGGACTAGCGGGGGGGGCAGATACGCAGTATTTT. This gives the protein CASRGLAGGADTQYF.

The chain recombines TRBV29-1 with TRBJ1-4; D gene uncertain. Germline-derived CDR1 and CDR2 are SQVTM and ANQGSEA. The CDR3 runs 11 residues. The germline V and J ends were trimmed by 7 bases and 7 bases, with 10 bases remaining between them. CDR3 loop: CSATNGEKLFF. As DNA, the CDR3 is TGCAGCGCGACTAATGGTGAAAAACTGTTTTTT.

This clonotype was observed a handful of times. In nucleotides, the CDR3 is TGCGCCAGCAGCTTGAACAGCCAAGATTCACCCCTCCACTTT. Its protein product is CASSLNSQDSPLHF. The genes are TRBV5-1 and TRBJ1-6; D remains unclear. The CDR3 is 14 residues long. V gave up 1 base and J gave up 8 bases, with 10 bases separating them. CDR1 SGHRS and CDR2 YFSETQ come from the germline V gene.

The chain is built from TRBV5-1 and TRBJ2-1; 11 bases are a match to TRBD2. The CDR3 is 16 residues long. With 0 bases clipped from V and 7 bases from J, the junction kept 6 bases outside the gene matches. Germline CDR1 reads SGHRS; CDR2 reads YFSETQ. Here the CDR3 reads CASSLAVSSGGNEQFF. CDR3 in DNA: TGCGCCAGCAGCTTGGCCGTTTCTAGCGGGGGGAATGAGCAGTTCTTC.

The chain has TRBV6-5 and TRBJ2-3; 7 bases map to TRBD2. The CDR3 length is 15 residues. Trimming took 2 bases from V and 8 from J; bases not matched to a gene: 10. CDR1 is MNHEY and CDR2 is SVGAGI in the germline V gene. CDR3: CASSYPDGGSVTQYF. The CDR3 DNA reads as TGTGCCAGCAGTTACCCAGACGGGGGGAGTGTTACGCAGTATTTT.

This CDR3 is CASSLGRALAGTASADTQYF. CDR3 nucleotide sequence: TGCGCCAGCAGCTTGGGAAGGGCCTTGGCGGGAACGGCTAGCGCAGATACGCAGTATTTT. The chain uses TRBV5-1 and TRBJ2-3; possible D gene TRBD2, 6 bases. V dropped 0 bases and J dropped 4 bases, with 27 bases sitting between them. The CDR3 is 20 amino acids. Germline assignment: CDR1 SGHRS and CDR2 YFSETQ.

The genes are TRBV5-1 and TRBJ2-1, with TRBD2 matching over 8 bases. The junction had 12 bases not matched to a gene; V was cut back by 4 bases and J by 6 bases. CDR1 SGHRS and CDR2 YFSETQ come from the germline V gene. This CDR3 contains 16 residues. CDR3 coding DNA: TGCGCCAGCAGCGTAATAGCGGGATCCCCCTCCAATGAGCAGTTCTTC. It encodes CASSVIAGSPSNEQFF.

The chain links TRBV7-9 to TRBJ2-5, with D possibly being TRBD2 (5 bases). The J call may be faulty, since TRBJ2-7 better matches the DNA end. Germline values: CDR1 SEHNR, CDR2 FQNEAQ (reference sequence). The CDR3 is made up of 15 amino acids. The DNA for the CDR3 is TGTGCCAGCAGCCAAAGAGGGCCCGATGACTACGAGCAGTACTTC. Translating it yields CASSQRGPDDYEQYF.

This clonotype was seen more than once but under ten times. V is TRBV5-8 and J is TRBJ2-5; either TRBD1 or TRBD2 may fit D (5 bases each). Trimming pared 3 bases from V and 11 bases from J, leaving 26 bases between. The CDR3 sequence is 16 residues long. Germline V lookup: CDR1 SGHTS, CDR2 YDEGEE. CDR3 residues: CASSSLRDELRIEQYF. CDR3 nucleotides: TGTGCCAGCAGCTCACTCCGGGACGAACTACGTATAGAGCAGTACTTC.

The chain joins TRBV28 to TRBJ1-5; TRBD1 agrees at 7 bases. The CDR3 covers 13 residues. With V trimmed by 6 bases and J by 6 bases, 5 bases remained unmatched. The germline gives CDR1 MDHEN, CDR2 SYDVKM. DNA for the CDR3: TGTGCCAGCAGAATCGACAGGGCTCAGCCCCAGCATTTT. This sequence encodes CASRIDRAQPQHF.

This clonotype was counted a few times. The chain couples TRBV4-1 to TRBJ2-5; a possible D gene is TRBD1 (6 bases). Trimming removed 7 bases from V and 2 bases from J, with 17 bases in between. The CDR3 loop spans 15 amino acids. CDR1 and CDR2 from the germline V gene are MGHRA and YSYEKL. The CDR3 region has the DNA TGCGCCAGCACCCTCACGACAGGATCGCAAGAGACCCAGTACTTC. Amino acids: CASTLTTGSQETQYF.

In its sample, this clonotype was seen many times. CDR3 loop: CASSLRTGSDEQYF. In DNA form, the CDR3 reads TGTGCCAGCAGTTTGAGGACAGGGTCCGACGAGCAGTACTTC. V is TRBV6-6 and J is TRBJ2-7; TRBD1 aligns across 8 bases. The length of the CDR3 is 14 residues. J gave up 5 bases and V 4 bases, and 7 bases lay outside the gene matches. Germline-derived CDR1 and CDR2 are MNHNY and SVGAGI (reference sequence).

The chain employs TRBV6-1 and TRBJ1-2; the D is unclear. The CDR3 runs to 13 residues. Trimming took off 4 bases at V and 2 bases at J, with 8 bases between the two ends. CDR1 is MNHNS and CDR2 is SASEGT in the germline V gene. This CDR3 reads CASSVPSNYGYTF. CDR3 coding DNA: TGTGCCAGCAGTGTACCGTCGAACTATGGCTACACCTTC.

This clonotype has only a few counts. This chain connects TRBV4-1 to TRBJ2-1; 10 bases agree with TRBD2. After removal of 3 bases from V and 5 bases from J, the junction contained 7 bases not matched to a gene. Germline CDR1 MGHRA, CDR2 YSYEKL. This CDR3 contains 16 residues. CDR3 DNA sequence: TGCGCCAGCAGCCAGCCGGGGACTAGCGTAAACAATGAGCAGTTCTTC. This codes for CASSQPGTSVNNEQFF.

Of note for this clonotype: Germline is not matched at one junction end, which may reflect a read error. The CDR3 sequence: CANSSPGTDTQYF. CDR3 nucleotide sequence: TGTGCCAACAGTTCCCCGGGGACAGATACGCAGTATTTT. V gene TRBV27 combines with J gene TRBJ2-3, with D possibly matching TRBD2 (5 bases). The CDR3 sequence is 13 residues long. Germline V gives CDR1 MNHEY, CDR2 SMNVEV (reference sequence).

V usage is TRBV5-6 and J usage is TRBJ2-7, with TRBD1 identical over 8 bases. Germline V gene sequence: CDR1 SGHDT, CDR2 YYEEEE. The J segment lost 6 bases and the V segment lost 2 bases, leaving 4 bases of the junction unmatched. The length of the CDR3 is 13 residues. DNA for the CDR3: TGTGCCAGCAGCTTCGGGACAGGCGTCGAGCAGTACTTC. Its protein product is CASSFGTGVEQYF.

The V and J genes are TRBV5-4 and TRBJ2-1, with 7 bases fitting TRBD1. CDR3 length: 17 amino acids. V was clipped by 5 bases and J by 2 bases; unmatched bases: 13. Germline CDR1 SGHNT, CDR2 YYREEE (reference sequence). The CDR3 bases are TGTGCCAGCAGTCGATCCCAAGACAGGGCTACCTACAATGAGCAGTTCTTC. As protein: CASSRSQDRATYNEQFF. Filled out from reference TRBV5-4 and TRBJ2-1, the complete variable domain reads ETGVTQSPTHLIKTRGQQVTLRCSSQSGHNTVSWYQQALGQGPQFIFQYYREEENGRGNFPPRFSGLQFPNYSSELNVNALELDDSALYLCASSRSQDRATYNEQFFGPGTRLTVL.

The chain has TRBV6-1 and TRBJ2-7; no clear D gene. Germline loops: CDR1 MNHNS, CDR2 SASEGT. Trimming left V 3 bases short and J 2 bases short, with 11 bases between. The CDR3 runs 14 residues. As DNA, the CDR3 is TGTGCCAGCAGTGATCTTGCGGTCACCTACGAGCAGTACTTC. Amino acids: CASSDLAVTYEQYF.

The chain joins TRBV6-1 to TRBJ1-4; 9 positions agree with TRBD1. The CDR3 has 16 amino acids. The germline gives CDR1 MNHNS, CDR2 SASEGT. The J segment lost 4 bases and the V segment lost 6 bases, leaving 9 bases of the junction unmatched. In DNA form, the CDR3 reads TGTGCCAGCAGCGAAATTACAGGGGGCATTAATGAAAAACTGTTTTTT. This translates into CASSEITGGINEKLFF.

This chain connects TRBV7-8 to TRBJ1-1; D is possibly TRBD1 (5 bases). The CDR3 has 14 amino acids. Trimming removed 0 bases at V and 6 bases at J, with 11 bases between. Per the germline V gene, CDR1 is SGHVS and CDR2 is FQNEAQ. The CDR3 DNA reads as TGTGCCAGCAGCTTAGCGGATGGAGGGGCTGAAGCTTTCTTT. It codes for CASSLADGGAEAFF.

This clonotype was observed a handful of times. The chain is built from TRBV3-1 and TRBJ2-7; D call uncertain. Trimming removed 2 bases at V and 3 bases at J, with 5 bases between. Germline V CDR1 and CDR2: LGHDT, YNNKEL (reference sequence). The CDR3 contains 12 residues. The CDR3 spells CASSQLVYEQYF. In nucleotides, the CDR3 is TGTGCCAGCAGCCAATTGGTCTACGAGCAGTACTTC.

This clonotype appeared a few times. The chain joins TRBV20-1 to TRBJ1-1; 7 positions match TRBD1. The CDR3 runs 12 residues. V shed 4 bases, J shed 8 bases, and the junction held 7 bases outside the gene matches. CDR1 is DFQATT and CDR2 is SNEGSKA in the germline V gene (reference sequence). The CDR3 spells CSAIGGGEEAFF. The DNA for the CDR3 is TGCAGTGCTATAGGGGGCGGGGAGGAAGCTTTCTTT.